Listed here are 16 T cell receptor beta chains from one sample, sequenced in a study of T cells expressing NK-cell markers. After re-calling the 5' RACE reads, TCRdb lists one entry per CDR3 protein, DNA absent. In all, the sample yields around 380,000 distinct CDR3 sequences. The sequenced sample was blood T cells: a sorted CD56 or NKG2C T cell subset, CD4+ or CD8+ T cells, or bulk PBMC T cells (not recorded which). These receptors were taken from a woman in her 50s in good health.

The J gene is TRBJ2-1, the V gene TRBV5-1. From germline, CDR1 is SGHRS and CDR2 YFSETQ. The CDR3 consists of 11 residues. The CDR3 loop is CASSSYHEQFF.

The rearrangement uses TRBV16 and TRBJ1-6. CDR1 and CDR2 (germline): KGHSY, FQNENV. CDR3 length equals 11 residues. The CDR3 protein is CASSSEMALHF.

The chain couples TRBV29-1 to TRBJ1-3. The CDR3 loop spans 13 amino acids. Per the germline V gene, CDR1 is SQVTM and CDR2 is ANQGSEA. CDR3 in amino acids: CSVEIRSGNTIYF.

The gene calls are TRBV18 and TRBJ1-2. The germline CDR1 and CDR2 sequences are KGHSH and LQKENI. The CDR3 is 13 amino acids. The CDR3 spells CASSPPEGKGYTF. Supplemented by reference TRBV18 and TRBJ1-2, the full variable domain reads NAGVMQNPRHLVRRRGQEARLRCSPMKGHSHVYWYRQLPEEGLKFMVYLQKENIIDESGMPKERFSAEFPKEGPSILRIQQVVRGDSAAYFCASSPPEGKGYTFGSGTRLTVV.

The J gene is TRBJ2-3, the V gene TRBV7-3. The CDR3 extends over 13 amino acids. The V gene's germline CDR1 is SGHTA and CDR2 FQGTGA. The CDR3 here is CASSLRGRDTQYF.

This chain joins TRBV19 and TRBJ1-2; TCRdb selects TRBD1, and the lack of DNA leaves this call unchecked. CDR3 length: 12 amino acids. CDR1 LNHDA and CDR2 SQIVND come from the germline V gene (reference sequence). The CDR3 loop is CAIMNRAGGYTF. Using reference TRBV19 and TRBJ1-2 for the parts outside the CDR3, the full variable domain is DGGITQSPKYLFRKEGQNVTLSCEQNLNHDAMYWYRQDPGQGLRLIYYSQIVNDFQKGDIAEGYSVSREKKESFPLTVTSAQKNPTAFYLCAIMNRAGGYTFGSGTRLTVV.

The genes are TRBV29-1 and TRBJ2-2; the TCRdb D gene call, TRBD1, has no DNA to confirm it. The CDR3 is made up of 15 amino acids. From germline, CDR1 is SQVTM and CDR2 ANQGSEA. The CDR3 loop reads CSAGVTQANTGELFF.

The rearrangement links TRBV10-3 to TRBJ1-1; TCRdb names TRBD1, which stays unverified in the absence of DNA. The CDR3 length is 14 residues. Per germline, CDR1 ENHRY and CDR2 SYGVKD. The CDR3 spells CAISKTGAGAEAFF.

V usage is TRBV30 and J usage is TRBJ2-1; the TCRdb call, TRBD2, lacks DNA for checking. CDR1 is GTSNPN, CDR2 SVGIG, per germline (reference sequence). The CDR3 runs to 18 residues. The CDR3 here is CAWSADPGGLERYNEQFF.

V is TRBV18 and J is TRBJ2-5; no DNA is available, so the TRBD2 call from TCRdb remains unchecked. Germline CDR1 is KGHSH and CDR2 is LQKENI. The CDR3 is 13 residues long. The CDR3 reads CASALAIQETQYF.

The chain links TRBV24-1 to TRBJ2-3; the D gene TCRdb calls, TRBD1, cannot be checked with no DNA. Germline loops: CDR1 KGHDR, CDR2 SFDVKD. The length of the CDR3 is 16 residues. CDR3: CATSDLKGATTDTQYF.

This sequence joins TRBV7-9 and TRBJ2-1; there is no DNA to check the TCRdb D call of TRBD2. Germline-derived CDR1 and CDR2 are SEHNR and FQNEAQ (reference sequence). CDR3 size: 15 residues. CDR3 sequence reads: CASNERDPRYNEQFF.

V and J are TRBV20-1 and TRBJ2-3; TCRdb picks TRBD1, but there is no DNA to check that call. From germline, CDR1 is DFQATT and CDR2 SNEGSKA (reference sequence). The CDR3 length is 16 residues. CDR3 sequence: CSARLGVGGGTDTQYF.

The genes are TRBV29-1 and TRBJ1-3. CDR3 length equals 13 residues. Per germline, CDR1 SQVTM and CDR2 ANQGSEA. The CDR3 protein is CSVTIYPGNTIYF.

The chain has TRBV12-3 or TRBV12-4 and TRBJ1-5; lacking DNA, the TRBD1 call made by TCRdb goes unchecked. The CDR3 runs to 14 residues. The chain's CDR3 is CASRRNTGYQPQHF.

The chain links TRBV7-9 to TRBJ2-5; without DNA, the TCRdb call of TRBD1 cannot be checked. Germline lookup yields CDR1 SEHNR and CDR2 FQNEAQ (reference sequence). The CDR3 length is 16 residues. The CDR3 sequence is CASSLWSRGSQETQYF.